This passage covers 13 T cell receptor beta chains from one sample sequenced in a study of T cell responses to AZD1222 COVID-19 vaccine (dated by TCRdb to the early 2020s). Library construction relied on the immunoSEQ multiplex PCR assay. This immuneACCESS table, as held by TCRdb, lists in-frame sequences with V and J called but not all clones. Of the missing ones, under half trace to an unresolved V gene in checked studies; the others have no known cause. This sample has about 100,000 clones in its table, and about 90% of those were observed once. Roughly 8.7% of the sample belongs to the ten largest clones. What the time point label conveys for this sample: about 28 days (+/-7) after the second vaccine dose. The sequencing used peripheral blood, collected 28 days after the second AZD1222 dose. These receptors all stem from an adult who received the AZD1222 COVID-19 vaccine.

This chain connects TRBV5-6 to TRBJ1-3; D is perhaps TRBD1 (6 bases). The V and J ends lost 3 bases and 4 bases respectively, with 11 bases between them. The CDR3 consists of 14 residues. The germline V gene has CDR1 SGHDT and CDR2 YYEEEE. The CDR3 DNA sequence: TGTGCCAGCAGCTATCAGGGGTTCGGAAACACCATATATTTT. It codes for CASSYQGFGNTIYF.

This chain links TRBV28 with TRBJ1-5; unclear D gene. The germline V and J ends were trimmed by 5 bases and 3 bases, with 2 bases remaining between them. Germline lookup yields CDR1 MDHEN and CDR2 SYDVKM. The CDR3 is made up of 11 amino acids. The CDR3 DNA sequence: TGTGCCAGCAGTCTCAATCAGCCCCAGCATTTT. It is translated as CASSLNQPQHF. The full variable domain, in which reference TRBV28 and TRBJ1-5 provide the parts outside the CDR3, is DVKVTQSSRYLVKRTGEKVFLECVQDMDHENMFWYRQDPGLGLRLIYFSYDVKMKEKGDIPEGYSVSREKKERFSLILESASTNQTSMYLCASSLNQPQHFGDGTRLSIL.

The J gene is TRBJ2-4, the V gene TRBV20-1; the match to TRBD1 covers 10 bases. The CDR3 totals 14 residues. Germline V CDR1 and CDR2: DFQATT, SNEGSKA (reference sequence). The J segment lost 10 bases and the V segment lost 3 bases, leaving 9 bases of the junction unmatched. CDR3 sequence reads: CSASGDRGRRIQYF. DNA of the CDR3: TGCAGTGCTAGTGGTGACAGGGGGCGCCGGATTCAGTACTTC.

This clone was observed a handful of times. The gene calls are TRBV28 and TRBJ2-3; TRBD2 aligns across 16 bases. Trimming cost V 6 bases and J 4 bases; bases outside gene matches: 7. The germline CDR1 and CDR2 sequences are MDHEN and SYDVKM. The CDR3 sequence is 17 residues long. CDR3 coding DNA: TGTGCCAGCAGCCAGGGGACTAGCGGGAGGGGGTCAGATACGCAGTATTTT. It codes for CASSQGTSGRGSDTQYF.

This chain joins TRBV6-5 and TRBJ1-5, with D unclear. This CDR3 has 14 residues. The germline V gene has CDR1 MNHEY and CDR2 SVGAGI. V was cut by 4 bases and J by 2 bases, with 9 bases left in between. CDR3 loop: CASSSTIGNQPQHF. CDR3 DNA: TGTGCCAGCAGTTCCACGATCGGCAATCAGCCCCAGCATTTT.

In this sample, this clone turned up once. V gene TRBV29-1 combines with J gene TRBJ2-2; the match to TRBD1 covers 9 bases. There are 13 residues in the CDR3. The J segment lost 5 bases and the V segment lost 7 bases, leaving 5 bases of the junction unmatched. Germline CDR1 reads SQVTM; CDR2 reads ANQGSEA. The CDR3 DNA is TGCAGCGGGGGACAGGGTCGAACCGGGGAGCTGTTTTTT. This codes for CSGGQGRTGELFF.

This clone was counted once. This rearrangement joins TRBV7-3 to TRBJ2-6; either TRBD1 or TRBD2 may fit D (5 bases each). The ends were cut back, 4 bases at V and 1 base at J, with 8 bases in the middle. The germline V gene encodes CDR1 SGHTA and CDR2 FQGTGA. The CDR3 is made up of 15 amino acids. The CDR3 spells CASSWGLSGANVLTF. CDR3 DNA sequence: TGTGCCAGCAGCTGGGGGTTATCTGGGGCCAACGTCCTGACTTTC.

To note about this clone: The conserved final phenylalanine or tryptophan is absent from the CDR3, which likely points to a read error. No DNA is shown, since the ends of the CDR3 on it are uncertain; the CDR3 is the one TCRdb lists. The rearrangement joins TRBV6-1 to TRBJ2-7; the D call TRBD2 from the table was never checked on the DNA. Germline CDR1 reads MNHNS; CDR2 reads SASEGT. The CDR3 is 14 amino acids long, termini counted. The CDR3 sequence: CASSESLAGGRPSL.

The gene calls are TRBV29-1 and TRBJ2-3, with D maybe TRBD1 (5 bases). Germline loops: CDR1 SQVTM, CDR2 ANQGSEA. The CDR3 sequence is 14 residues long. Deletions cut 3 bases from V and 0 bases from J, with 10 bases between. CDR3 region: CSVETDPSTDTQYF. CDR3 in DNA: TGCAGCGTTGAGACAGACCCTAGCACAGATACGCAGTATTTT.

The chain employs TRBV7-9 and TRBJ2-5; possible D gene TRBD1, 6 bases. This CDR3 is 14 amino acids long. Trimming took off 2 bases at V and 6 bases at J, with 13 bases between the two ends. Germline V gene lookup returns CDR1 SEHNR and CDR2 FQNEAQ (reference sequence). The CDR3 region has the DNA TGTGCCAGCAGCTTACCAGGGGTGCAAAAGACCCAGTACTTC. It codes for CASSLPGVQKTQYF.

CDR3 loop: CASGFLGDRASSGNTIYF. The CDR3 DNA reads as TGTGCTAGTGGTTTCCTCGGGGACAGGGCGAGCTCTGGAAACACCATATATTTT. This chain links TRBV12-5 with TRBJ1-3; 9 bases are a match to TRBD1. Germline trimming cut 3 bases from V and 0 bases from J; bases unmatched to any gene: 9. Germline V CDR1 and CDR2: LGHNT, FRNRAP. The CDR3 is 18 amino acids. The entire variable domain, with the rest obtained from reference TRBV12-5 and TRBJ1-3, is as follows: DARVTQTPRHKVTEMGQEVTMRCQPILGHNTVFWYRQTMMQGLELLAYFRNRAPLDDSGMPKDRFSAEMPDATLATLKIQPSEPRDSAVYFCASGFLGDRASSGNTIYFGEGSWLTVV.

The chain recombines TRBV9 with TRBJ2-1, with 7 bases matching TRBD2. V gave up 3 bases and J gave up 0 bases; unmatched junction bases: 3. This CDR3 is built from 15 residues. Germline lookup yields CDR1 SGDLS and CDR2 YYNGEE. For the CDR3, the DNA is TGTGCCAGCAGCGGCGGGGGAGTCTCCTACAATGAGCAGTTCTTC. As protein: CASSGGGVSYNEQFF.

The chain is built from TRBV11-2 and TRBJ2-5, with D possibly called TRBD1 or TRBD2 (5 bases each). V lost 5 bases, J lost 1 base, and 11 bases lay in between. The CDR3 totals 14 residues. The germline gives CDR1 SGHAT, CDR2 FQNNGV. The CDR3 DNA reads as TGTGCCAGCAGCCAACCGGGACGCCAAGAGACCCAGTACTTC. It translates to CASSQPGRQETQYF.